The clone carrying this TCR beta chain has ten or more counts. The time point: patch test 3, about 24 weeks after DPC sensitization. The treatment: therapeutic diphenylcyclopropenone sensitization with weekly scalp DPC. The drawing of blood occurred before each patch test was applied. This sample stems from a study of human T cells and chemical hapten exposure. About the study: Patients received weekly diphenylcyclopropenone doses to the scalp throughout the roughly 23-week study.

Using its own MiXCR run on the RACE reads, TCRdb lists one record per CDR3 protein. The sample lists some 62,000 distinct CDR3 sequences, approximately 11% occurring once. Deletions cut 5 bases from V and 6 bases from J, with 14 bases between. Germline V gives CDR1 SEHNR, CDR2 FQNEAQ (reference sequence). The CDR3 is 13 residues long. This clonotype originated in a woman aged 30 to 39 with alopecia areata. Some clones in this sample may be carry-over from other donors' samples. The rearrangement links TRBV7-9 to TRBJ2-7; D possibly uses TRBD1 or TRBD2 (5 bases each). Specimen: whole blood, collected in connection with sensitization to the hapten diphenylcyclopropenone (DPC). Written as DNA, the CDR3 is TGTGCCAGCAGCCCCAGCCCAGGGACCGAGCAGTACTTC. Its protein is CASSPSPGTEQYF.